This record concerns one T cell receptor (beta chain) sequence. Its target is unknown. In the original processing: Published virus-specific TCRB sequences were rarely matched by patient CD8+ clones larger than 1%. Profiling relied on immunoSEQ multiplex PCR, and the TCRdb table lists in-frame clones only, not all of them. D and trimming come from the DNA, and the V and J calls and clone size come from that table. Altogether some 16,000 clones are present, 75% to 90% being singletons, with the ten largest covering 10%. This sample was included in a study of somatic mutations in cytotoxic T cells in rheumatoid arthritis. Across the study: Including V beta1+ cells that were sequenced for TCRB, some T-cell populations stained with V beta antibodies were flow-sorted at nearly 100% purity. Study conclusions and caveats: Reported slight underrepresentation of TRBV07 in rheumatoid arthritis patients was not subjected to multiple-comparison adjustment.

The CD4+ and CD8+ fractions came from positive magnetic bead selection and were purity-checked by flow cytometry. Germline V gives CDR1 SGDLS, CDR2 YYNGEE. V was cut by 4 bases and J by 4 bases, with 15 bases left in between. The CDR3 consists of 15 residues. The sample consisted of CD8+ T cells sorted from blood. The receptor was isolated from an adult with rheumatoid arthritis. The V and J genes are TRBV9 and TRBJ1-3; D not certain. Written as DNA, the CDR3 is TGTGCCAGCAGCTCCGGAGGCGGCTCGGGAAACACCATATATTTT. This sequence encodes CASSSGGGSGNTIYF.